What follows is one TCR beta chain and its context. Its antigen remains unknown. Repertoires were generated with immunoSEQ multiplex PCR, while TCRdb's copy carries only in-frame clones and drops some. This sample has around 110,000 clones, with roughly 93% found just once. CDR1 LNHNV and CDR2 YYDKDF come from the germline V gene (reference sequence). Trimming took off 2 bases at V and 7 bases at J, with 9 bases between the two ends. This CDR3 is built from 13 residues. Second-dose timings of about 4 or about 12 weeks were pooled. The sample comes from a study of T cell responses to AZD1222 COVID-19 vaccine. Whole-study results and caveats: Targeting of unmutated variant regions was reportedly seen in nearly half of spike-specific TCRs. Spike-specific TCR breadth and depth were elevated following two AZD1222 doses. Repertoire sampling happened only post peak T cell response.

The chain employs TRBV15 and TRBJ1-3; TRBD1 might be the D (6 bases). The sequence derives from an adult who received the AZD1222 COVID-19 vaccine. The specimen comprised peripheral blood, sampled 28 days after the second AZD1222 dose. The CDR3 region is CATSRTGLNTIYF. CDR3 in DNA: TGTGCCACCAGCAGAACAGGGTTGAACACCATATATTTT.